This entry is about one TCR beta chain. The target of this receptor is not known. No much larger clone exists at a distance of one base, and base qualities are not known. CDR1 is given as SGHNT and CDR2 as YYREEE, both from the germline V gene (reference sequence). Germline trimming: 4 bases from V, 5 bases from J; junction bases outside gene matches: 12. The CDR3 runs 15 residues from the cysteine to the phenylalanine. Solely the CDR3 DNA is kept, with 45 bases framed from the first base. The meaning of the sample's time point label: about 28 days (+/-7) after the second vaccine dose. AZD1222 recipients given second doses at about 4 weeks or at about 12 weeks were pooled, since spike-specific TCR depth and breadth were not found to differ between the two schedules. The vaccinee samples were drawn from two UK trials, COV001 and COV002, one of which was a single-blind randomized controlled phase 2/3 trial testing AZD1222 (ChAdOx1 nCoV-19) in healthy adults. For TCRbeta chain sequencing, PBMC samples from trial participants were taken at day 0 and at day 28 after the second dose.

The CDR3 regions of human TCRbeta chains were subjected to immunosequencing. As for the authors' bioinformatics: Repertoire TCRs were checked for matches against a reference library of SARS-CoV-2-specific TCRs that had been generated using the MIRA antigen-specificity platform. Breadth meant the fraction of unique TCRs that were SARS-CoV-2-associated, whereas depth meant the fraction of total T cells that were SARS-CoV-2-associated. Using the MIRA data, each spike-specific TCR was assigned both to the spike region to which the TCR was reactive and to a CD4 or CD8 class. Log10-transformed breadth and depth values were compared by one-way ANOVA with Sidak's multiple comparisons tests. Here the immuneACCESS table is served through TCRdb, limited to in-frame sequences with V and J called. Missing clones are a known gap in these copies; in checked studies unresolved V genes cover under half, and the rest lacks a known reason. That table furnishes V, J and clone size, whereas the DNA furnished D and trimming. Across this sample there are around 150,000 clones, with over 90% seen only once. The top ten clones comprise around 3.5% of the sample.

This entry is derived from a study of T cell responses to AZD1222 COVID-19 vaccine (dated by TCRdb to about 2021). Regarding the complete study: TCR sequencing covered roughly 230 trial participants: 200 to 210 given two doses of AZD1222 and about 26 given two doses of MenACWY control vaccine. Trial participants were enrolled into age subgroups of 18-55, 56-69 and 70-plus years, which contained about 150, 27 and 61 TCR-sequenced participants, respectively.

Study-level results and caveats: Participants were mostly white British, with more females than males. The authors suggested clonal diversity may have been underestimated. In the small 56-69-year group, the increase in depth fell short of significance, most likely because of low power. Nearly half of unique spike-specific TCRs reportedly recognized epitopes outside regions mutated in the B.1.351 and B.1.1.7 variants. CD4 TCRs associated with the vaccine covered the entire spike protein, and the dominant responses were in regions 160-218 and 743-854. A significant rise in spike-specific TCR breadth and depth was observed after two AZD1222 doses relative to day 0 and relative to MenACWY recipients. Conclusions about previously exposed vaccinees are limited, since just five or six AZD1222 recipients were seropositive for SARS-CoV-2 at baseline. Because no day 14 peak-response samples were available, the repertoires could be characterized only after the peak T cell response.

The clonotype originates from an adult who received the AZD1222 COVID-19 vaccine. The sample was peripheral blood, taken 28 days after the second AZD1222 dose. Here the chain combines TRBV5-4 and TRBJ2-7, and 7 junction bases match TRBD2. The CDR3 region: CASSTWTSSVDEQYF. The sequence in DNA is TGTGCCAGCAGCACCTGGACTAGTTCTGTGGACGAGCAGTACTTC.